Shown below are 16 T cell receptor beta chains from a single sample sequenced in a study of beta chain features in type 1 diabetes. Every isolated RNA sample was fully reverse transcribed, so sequencing captured expressed TCRB transcripts. Assay used: immunoSEQ multiplex PCR; TCRdb lists only in-frame clones, some missing. The table includes hundreds of thousands of clones, 12% to 15% detected once. Sequenced material: central memory CD4+ T cells from blood. All receptors come from a man aged 30 to 39 in good health.

The J gene is TRBJ2-3, the V gene TRBV11-2, with 10 bases that match TRBD2. Germline V gene data show CDR1 as SGHAT and CDR2 as FQNNGV. V was clipped by 5 bases and J by 4 bases; unmatched bases: 6. CDR3 size: 15 residues. The CDR3 DNA is TGTGCCAGCAGCGTAGGGACTAGCGAGTCAGATACGCAGTATTTT. This sequence encodes CASSVGTSESDTQYF.

V is TRBV30 and J is TRBJ2-5; D not certain. This CDR3 is built from 13 residues. V was clipped by 3 bases and J by 5 bases, with 13 bases between them. Germline V gene sequence: CDR1 GTSNPN, CDR2 SVGIG (reference sequence). CDR3 protein: CAWRRLEFETQYF. The CDR3 region has the DNA TGTGCCTGGAGACGTCTAGAATTTGAGACCCAGTACTTC.

This clone was seen more than once but under ten times. The chain employs TRBV21-1 and TRBJ2-7; the DNA was not used to check the table's D call, TRBD1. TRBV21-1 is recorded as a pseudogene. The CDR3 is made up of 16 amino acids. The CDR3 sequence is CASTQVDTLSSYEQYV. CDR3 in DNA: TGTGCCAGCACTCAAGTGGACACCCTCTCTTCCTACGAGCAGTACGTC.

The J gene is TRBJ2-5, the V gene TRBV7-3; 8 nucleotides agree with TRBD1. Germline lookup yields CDR1 SGHTA and CDR2 FQGTGA. The junction had 5 bases not matched to a gene; V was cut back by 4 bases and J by 13 bases. This CDR3 has 11 residues. Here the CDR3 reads CASSSDRGSYF. As DNA, the CDR3 is TGTGCCAGCAGCTCTGACAGGGGCTCGTACTTC. The full variable domain, its missing parts supplied by reference TRBV7-3 and TRBJ2-5, is GAGVSQTPSNKVTEKGKYVELRCDPISGHTALYWYRQSLGQGPEFLIYFQGTGAADDSGLPNDRFFAVRPEGSVSTLKIQRTERGDSAVYLCASSSDRGSYFGPGTRLLVL.

The genes are TRBV28 and TRBJ1-1; 7 bases align to TRBD1. The germline gives CDR1 MDHEN, CDR2 SYDVKM. This CDR3 has 15 residues. J was trimmed by 1 base and V by 7 bases; bases with no gene match: 9. Here the CDR3 reads CASTIFGQANTEAFF. In nucleotides, the CDR3 is TGTGCCAGCACCATCTTTGGACAGGCGAACACTGAAGCTTTCTTT.

The chain combines TRBV5-1 with TRBJ1-2; tentative D call: TRBD1 (5 bases). Germline V gives CDR1 SGHRS, CDR2 YFSETQ. The CDR3 contains 15 residues. V was shortened by 3 bases and J by 2 bases, with 14 bases between the two germline ends. CDR3: CASSWGTDRNYGYTF. In DNA form, the CDR3 reads TGCGCCAGCAGCTGGGGGACCGACAGAAACTATGGCTACACCTTC.

CDR3 sequence: CASSLTHGNTIYF. CDR3 bases: TGTGCCAGCAGTTTGACACATGGAAACACCATATATTTT. The genes are TRBV6-5 and TRBJ1-3; D remains unclear. Germline V gene lookup returns CDR1 MNHEY and CDR2 SVGAGI. There are 13 residues in the CDR3. Trimming stripped 4 bases from V and 3 bases from J, with 7 bases between.

The CDR3 DNA sequence: TGTGCCATCAGTCAGGGACTAGCGGGAGAAAAGCAGTTCTTC. Residues: CAISQGLAGEKQFF. The chain carries TRBV10-3 and TRBJ2-1, with TRBD2 identical over 14 bases. The germline V gene has CDR1 ENHRY and CDR2 SYGVKD. The ends lost 5 bases at V and 11 bases at J; junction bases unmatched: 5. CDR3 length: 14 amino acids.

The table lists this clone with a few counts. The CDR3 region has the DNA TGTGCCAGCAGCCGCTTTTTTGGCAGGACTGAAGCTTTCTTT. Amino acids: CASSRFFGRTEAFF. The chain combines TRBV5-4 with TRBJ1-1; D gene uncertain. The germline V gene encodes CDR1 SGHNT and CDR2 YYREEE (reference sequence). The CDR3 is made up of 14 amino acids. Trimming pared 4 bases from V and 5 bases from J, leaving 15 bases between. The whole variable domain, remainder taken from reference TRBV5-4 and TRBJ1-1, is ETGVTQSPTHLIKTRGQQVTLRCSSQSGHNTVSWYQQALGQGPQFIFQYYREEENGRGNFPPRFSGLQFPNYSSELNVNALELDDSALYLCASSRFFGRTEAFFGQGTRLTVV.

This clone has more than one count but fewer than ten. V gene TRBV7-2 combines with J gene TRBJ1-1, with D tentatively TRBD1 (6 bases). Germline CDR1 SGHTA, CDR2 FQGNSA. The length of the CDR3 is 11 residues. Trimming removed 10 bases from V and 3 bases from J, with 9 bases in between. CDR3 sequence reads: CATKGDTEAFF. In nucleotides, the CDR3 is TGTGCCACCAAGGGGGACACTGAAGCTTTCTTT.

The CDR3 here is CASSLGSGQGYGYTF. In DNA form, the CDR3 reads TGTGCCAGCAGCTTAGGTAGCGGACAGGGCTATGGCTACACCTTC. The gene calls are TRBV7-2 and TRBJ1-2; 8 bases match TRBD1. This CDR3 contains 15 residues. Germline values: CDR1 SGHTA, CDR2 FQGNSA. The trim removed 1 base at V and 4 bases at J, leaving 5 bases unmatched.

As concerns this clone: The limits of the CDR3 on the DNA are not certain, so only TCRdb's listed CDR3 is given. This chain links TRBV21-1 with TRBJ2-7. TRBV21-1 is an annotated pseudogene. The CDR3 has 17 residues if both end residues are counted. CDR3 in amino acids: CASSKWALGTVKGEQYV.

This clone appeared a few times. The rearrangement joins TRBV2 to TRBJ2-1; D might be TRBD1 or TRBD2, each matching 6 bases. CDR1 and CDR2 (germline): SNHLY, FYNNEI. This CDR3 has 12 residues. Trimming took off 7 bases at V and 9 bases at J, with 13 bases between the two ends. This CDR3 is CASTMGGGEQFF. The CDR3 coding sequence is TGTGCCAGCACTATGGGGGGCGGTGAGCAGTTCTTC.

This clone was observed a handful of times. The V and J genes are TRBV6-5 and TRBJ2-1; 10 bases agree with TRBD1. Germline V gene lookup returns CDR1 MNHEY and CDR2 SVGAGI. V lost 1 base to trimming and J lost 6 bases; unmatched junction nucleotides: 6. The CDR3 has 16 residues. The CDR3 is CASSYLGQGRGNEQFF. The DNA for the CDR3 is TGTGCCAGCAGTTACTTGGGACAGGGGAGGGGCAATGAGCAGTTCTTC.

In this sample, this clone turned up many times. This chain joins TRBV5-4 and TRBJ1-2; a weak D match, TRBD1 (6 bases). Germline CDR1 reads SGHNT; CDR2 reads YYREEE (reference sequence). The CDR3 runs 16 residues. V gave up 0 bases and J gave up 8 bases, with 20 bases separating them. The CDR3 bases are TGTGCCAGCAGCTTGGCTTCGAACAGGGCATTTCAAGGCTACACCTTC. This translates into CASSLASNRAFQGYTF.

The chain links TRBV18 to TRBJ2-1, with D perhaps given as TRBD1 or TRBD2 (5 bases each). V was shortened by 4 bases and J by 4 bases, with 17 bases between the two germline ends. CDR1 and CDR2 from the germline V gene are KGHSH and LQKENI. CDR3 size: 16 residues. CDR3 coding DNA: TGTGCCAGCTCACGCCTCGGGGCAAGGGATTACAATGAGCAGTTCTTC. Translation: CASSRLGARDYNEQFF.